These T cell receptor beta chains were read from a single sample in a study of shared clonotypes between healthy human individuals. Some clones are missing from TCRdb's copy, which holds only in-frame ones; the method was immunoSEQ multiplex PCR. The table has some 530,000 clones, around 80% seen once. The material sequenced was PBMCs. These receptors originate from a woman in her thirties or forties in good health. Some clones in this sample may be carry-over from other donors' samples. Each CDR3 is given with its conserved first and last residue. D genes are given only for firm matches. Clone size is given for some rows only: seen once, a few or many times, or a class if the clone is expanded.

J | V | size | D | DNA | CDR3
TRBJ1-3 | TRBV5-4 | . | TRBD1 | TGTGCCAGCAGCCGGGGACAGGGCTCTGGAAACACCATATATTTT | CASSRGQGSGNTIYF
TRBJ2-1 | TRBV18 | . | . | TGTGCCAGCTCACCACTGGGCGACAATGAGCAGTTCTTC | CASSPLGDNEQFF
TRBJ1-2 | TRBV5-1 | . | . | TGCGCCAGCAGCAACCATGGGGGGAACTATGGCTACACCTTC | CASSNHGGNYGYTF
TRBJ1-3 | TRBV11-2 | many | TRBD1 | TGTGCCAGCAGCCGGGACAGGCCGGGCTCTGGAAACACCATATATTTT | CASSRDRPGSGNTIYF
TRBJ2-7 | TRBV5-4 | . | . | TGTGCCAGCAGCCCCCGGGGGCATACCTACGAGCAGTACTTC | CASSPRGHTYEQYF
TRBJ1-1 | TRBV5-1 | . | . | TGCGCCAGCAGCTTGGAGGGCAGAGACACTGAAGCTTTCTTT | CASSLEGRDTEAFF
TRBJ2-5 | TRBV5-1 | once | TRBD2 | TGCGCCAGCAGCTTGGTGGGACTAGTGGAGGAGACCCAGTACTTC | CASSLVGLVEETQYF
TRBJ1-3 | TRBV10-3 | . | TRBD1 | TGTGCCATCAGTGAGTTCACGGCGTATACAGGGGACTCCGGAAACACCATATATTTT | CAISEFTAYTGDSGNTIYF
TRBJ2-6 | TRBV7-8 | . | . | TGTGCCAGCAGCTTATTGTACCCACAAAGTCGGGCCAACGTCCTGACTTTC | CASSLLYPQSRANVLTF
TRBJ2-7 | TRBV7-9 | . | . | TGTGCCAGCAGCTTGGGACCACCGGGCCCTGGGTACCACTACGAGCAGTACTTC | CASSLGPPGPGYHYEQYF
TRBJ2-2 | TRBV11-2 | . | . | TGTGCCAGCAGCGGGAGGAACACCGGGGAGCTGTTTTTT | CASSGRNTGELFF
TRBJ1-4 | TRBV2 | . | . | TGTGCCAGCCAGATCGGAGGCGGAGGGGAAAAACTGTTTTTT | CASQIGGGGEKLFF
TRBJ2-1 | TRBV9 | . | TRBD2 | TGTGCCAGCCAGACTAGCGGGAACTACAATGAGCAGTTCTTC | CASQTSGNYNEQFF
TRBJ1-1 | TRBV10-3 | . | . | TGTGCCATCAGTGGTGAGGGGGACACTGAAGCTTTCTTT | CAISGEGDTEAFF
TRBJ1-5 | TRBV4-2 | . | . | TGTGCCAGCAGCCAAGTCGGGCAGGGAGGTCAGCCCCAGCATTTT | CASSQVGQGGQPQHF
TRBJ2-7 | TRBV6-5 | . | TRBD2 | TGTGCCAGCAGTTACGGGACTAGTTACGAGCAGTACTTC | CASSYGTSYEQYF
TRBJ2-1 | TRBV28 | . | TRBD2 | TGTGCCAGCAGTTTCATCACTAGCGGGAGAGTCTTCAATGAGCAGTTCTTC | CASSFITSGRVFNEQFF
TRBJ1-2 | TRBV20-1 | . | . | TGCAGTGCTCCTAGGACAGATGGCTACACCTTC | CSAPRTDGYTF
TRBJ1-1 | TRBV19 | . | . | TGTGCCAGTAGTATTTGGGAAGGGAAAGCTTTCTTT | CASSIWEGKAFF
TRBJ2-5 | TRBV5-1 | . | TRBD1 | TGCGCCAGCCACCTTGGGCCCGGACAGGGGAGGGAGACCCAGTACTTC | CASHLGPGQGRETQYF
TRBJ2-3 | TRBV14 | . | TRBD2 | TGTGCCAGCAGCCAACTTAGCGGGAGGGGAGTCACAGATACGCAGTATTTT | CASSQLSGRGVTDTQYF
TRBJ2-1 | TRBV27 | . | TRBD1 | TGTGCCAGCAGCTGGACAGGGAGGGAGCAGTTCTTC | CASSWTGREQFF
TRBJ2-7 | TRBV7-8 | . | TRBD2 | TGTGCCAGCAGCTTAGCCGTAGCGGGGATCTACGAGCAGTACTTC | CASSLAVAGIYEQYF
TRBJ1-3 | TRBV4-2 | . | . | TGTGCCAGCAGCCAAGTCCGGGACGCTGGAAACACCATATATTTT | CASSQVRDAGNTIYF
TRBJ2-3 | TRBV5-1 | many | . | TGCGCCAGCAGGGCCAGTGATACGCAGTATTTT | CASRASDTQYF
TRBJ2-7 | TRBV11-2 | many | TRBD1 | TGTGCCAGCAGCTTAGACTACAGGGGACCCTACGAGCAGTACTTC | CASSLDYRGPYEQYF
TRBJ2-3 | TRBV5-1 | once | . | TGCGCCAGCTCAGGGTGGGGCTTACGGTCCTCAGATACGCAGTATTTT | CASSGWGLRSSDTQYF
TRBJ1-5 | TRBV4-1 | . | . | TGCGCCAGCAGCCAAGCGTGGGGGGTTCCTCAGCCCCAGCATTTT | CASSQAWGVPQPQHF
TRBJ1-2 | TRBV4-3 | . | . | TGCGCCAGCAGCCAAGGACTAGAACGTAGAGGCTACACCTTC | CASSQGLERRGYTF
TRBJ2-7 | TRBV27 | many | . | TGTGCCAGCAGTACCTGGGAGCGTTATACCTACGAGCAGTACTTC | CASSTWERYTYEQYF
TRBJ2-2 | TRBV2 | . | TRBD2 | TGTGCCAGCCTTAGCGGGAGGGTTAGCACCGGGGAGCTGTTTTTT | CASLSGRVSTGELFF